These 12 T cell receptor beta chains were sequenced from one sample in a study of T cell responses to AZD1222 COVID-19 vaccine. Clones were read by immunoSEQ multiplex PCR, and TCRdb kept only the in-frame ones, dropping some. The table records fewer than 120,000 clones, around 90% of them present only once. The material was peripheral blood, obtained 28 days after the second AZD1222 dose. All receptors derive from an adult who received the AZD1222 COVID-19 vaccine.

V gene TRBV6-5 combines with J gene TRBJ2-5; perhaps TRBD1 as D (5 bases). Germline CDR1 reads MNHEY; CDR2 reads SVGAGI. Trimming cost V 0 bases and J 1 base, with 9 bases left between them. The CDR3 has 15 residues. CDR3 DNA: TGTGCCAGCAGTTACTCGGGCAGGGTCCAAGAGACCCAGTACTTC. It codes for CASSYSGRVQETQYF.

This clone was counted once. This chain links TRBV19 with TRBJ1-1; D remains unclear. V lost 4 bases and J 4 bases, leaving 10 bases between the germline ends. Germline V gene lookup returns CDR1 LNHDA and CDR2 SQIVND (reference sequence). This CDR3 contains 13 residues. This CDR3 is CASSNEGGTEAFF. The CDR3 region has the DNA TGTGCCAGTAGTAATGAGGGCGGCACTGAAGCTTTCTTT.

CDR3 residues: CASSPRPRVLIYGYTF. The CDR3 DNA is TGTGCCAGCAGCCCTCGTCCGCGGGTGCTTATCTATGGCTACACCTTC. The gene calls are TRBV7-9 and TRBJ1-2; no firm D call. The CDR3 sequence is 16 residues long. Trimming removed 5 bases at V and 4 bases at J, with 20 bases between. Per germline, CDR1 SEHNR and CDR2 FQNEAQ (reference sequence).

CDR3 amino acids: CASSLAWGDGNTEAFF. The CDR3 coding sequence is TGCGCCAGCAGCTTGGCCTGGGGGGACGGGAACACTGAAGCTTTCTTT. V and J are TRBV5-1 and TRBJ1-1; D perhaps matches TRBD1 (5 bases). V shed 0 bases and J shed 1 base, with 13 bases lying between them. Germline-derived CDR1 and CDR2 are SGHRS and YFSETQ. This CDR3 spans 16 amino acids.

V and J are TRBV19 and TRBJ1-6; D possibly corresponds to TRBD1 (5 bases). The CDR3 contains 16 residues. Germline CDR1 and CDR2: LNHDA and SQIVND (reference sequence). The ends were cut back, 6 bases at V and 0 bases at J, with 12 bases in the middle. CDR3 residues: CASRRGKNSYNSPLHF. DNA for the CDR3: TGTGCCAGTAGGAGGGGTAAAAACTCCTATAATTCACCCCTCCACTTT.

The chain combines TRBV4-1 with TRBJ2-1; 8 bases match TRBD2. In germline, CDR1 is MGHRA, CDR2 YSYEKL. The J segment lost 14 bases and the V segment lost 4 bases, leaving 16 bases of the junction unmatched. The CDR3 has 15 amino acids. CDR3 DNA: TGCGCCAGCAGCCTCCGGGTGCGCGGGGGGTTAAGCAAGTTCTTC. Its protein product is CASSLRVRGGLSKFF.

This chain's CDR3 is CASTPGRGTDTQYF. The CDR3 bases are TGTGCCAGTACGCCCGGCCGTGGCACAGATACGCAGTATTTT. The V call is TRBV19, the J call TRBJ2-3; D not resolved. Germline CDR1 LNHDA, CDR2 SQIVND (reference sequence). Trimming shortened V by 7 bases and J by 1 base, and 12 bases separated the two germline ends. The CDR3 is 14 residues long.

The gene calls are TRBV6-1 and TRBJ2-7; maybe TRBD1 (7 bases). The V end was cut by 1 base, the J end by 5 bases, with 21 bases between. Germline CDR1 is MNHNS and CDR2 is SASEGT. The CDR3 spans 17 residues. The CDR3 DNA sequence: TGTGCCAGCAGTGAAGTTCGGGCAGGGGGGCCCCAGGACGAGCAGTACTTC. Protein sequence: CASSEVRAGGPQDEQYF.

The chain employs TRBV24-1 and TRBJ1-2; the D gene is possibly TRBD1 (5 bases). Per germline, CDR1 KGHDR and CDR2 SFDVKD. The CDR3 is made up of 14 amino acids. V was pared by 4 bases and J by 6 bases, with 14 bases between. The CDR3 loop reads CATSDPPADNGYTF. DNA for the CDR3: TGTGCCACCAGTGACCCCCCCGCGGACAATGGCTACACCTTC.

This clone has a handful of counts. The chain links TRBV19 to TRBJ1-6; perhaps TRBD1 as D (5 bases). The CDR3 loop spans 15 amino acids. Trimming took 3 bases from V and 6 from J, leaving 12 bases between them. Germline V gene data show CDR1 as LNHDA and CDR2 as SQIVND (reference sequence). The CDR3 DNA is TGTGCCAGTAGTATTACGCAGGGAGGTAATTCACCCCTCCACTTT. As protein: CASSITQGGNSPLHF.

J is TRBJ1-2 and V is TRBV4-3; TRBD1 aligns across 7 bases. Germline CDR1 LGHNA, CDR2 YSLEER. The length of the CDR3 is 16 residues. Trimming at V came to 3 bases and at J to 3 bases, leaving 10 bases not matched to a gene. CDR3 loop: CASSQAHGTADYGYTF. In nucleotides, the CDR3 is TGCGCCAGCAGCCAGGCCCACGGGACAGCCGACTATGGCTACACCTTC.

This clone has just one count. The chain employs TRBV7-2 and TRBJ2-1; 7 nucleotides agree with TRBD2. Germline V lookup: CDR1 SGHTA, CDR2 FQGNSA. The CDR3 has 16 amino acids. V was pared by 4 bases and J by 0 bases, with 6 bases of the junction left unmatched. Written as DNA, the CDR3 is TGTGCCAGCAGCTCCCCGCGGGGGAGCTCCTACAATGAGCAGTTCTTC. Encoded protein: CASSSPRGSSYNEQFF.